This is a list of T cell receptor beta chains from one sample in a study of blood T cell repertoires in COVID-19. Here immunoSEQ multiplex PCR was the method, and the copy in TCRdb shows in-frame clones only, minus some. The table shows approximately 490,000 clones, with roughly 90% occurring only once. Sequenced material: PBMCs or T cells enriched from blood (not recorded which). The receptors shown here come from a woman between 18 and 30 years old who had recovered from COVID-19. Each CDR3 is given with its conserved first and last residue.

j_call v_call cdr3_aa
TRBJ1-5 TRBV12-3/TRBV12-4 CASSLVGNQPQHF
TRBJ1-6 TRBV4-1 CASKDRLTNNSPLHF
TRBJ1-1 TRBV7-2 CASSLDGEAEAFF
TRBJ2-5 TRBV5-1 CASSPGTGEETQYF
TRBJ1-2 TRBV28 CASSPGQGGGYTF
TRBJ2-6 TRBV24-1 CATSDVTGQGIAGANVLTF
TRBJ1-5 TRBV4-1 CASSQVGLNQPQHF
TRBJ2-3 TRBV5-1 CASSFESGESDTQYF
TRBJ1-5 TRBV27 CASSLSPPGQGKNQPQHF
TRBJ2-3 TRBV6-5 CASSRGDTTDTQYF
TRBJ2-2 TRBV11-2 CASSLGGRQGPHTGELFF
TRBJ2-4 TRBV28 CASLTADKNIQYF
TRBJ2-2 TRBV13 CASSPEGITGELFF
TRBJ2-2 TRBV19 CASSGRAKPGELFF
TRBJ1-1 TRBV28 CASSLGGNTEAFF
TRBJ1-1 TRBV4-2 CASRRVGGGRTEAFF
TRBJ1-5 TRBV7-8 CASSFYNQPQHF
TRBJ1-5 TRBV14 CASSQVSGGKEDQPQHF
TRBJ1-5 TRBV2 CASRVDRVLDQPQHF
TRBJ1-4 TRBV9 CASSSGQQNEKLFF
TRBJ1-1 TRBV4-1 CASSQVGTGLNTEAFF
TRBJ2-3 TRBV24-1 CATSDSLRGDTQYF
TRBJ1-2 TRBV27 CASSWSGGTGRNYGYTF
TRBJ1-2 TRBV29-1 CSSLEQGIYGYTF
TRBJ2-1 TRBV10-3 CATFDRGATAGEQFF
TRBJ1-1 TRBV10-3 CAISENTGARDTEAFF
TRBJ2-5 TRBV12-5 CASGLGLAGAFQETQYF
TRBJ1-2 TRBV6-5 CASSYRAGINYGYTF
TRBJ1-2 TRBV18 CASSPPRGSGYTF
TRBJ1-3 TRBV5-4 CASSHDPGQGLHTIYF
TRBJ2-3 TRBV30 CAWRGQRGARTDTQYF
TRBJ2-5 TRBV10-2 CATGTSGGRGETQYF
TRBJ1-2 TRBV28 CASSPSGQGAPGYTF
TRBJ1-3 TRBV7-8 CASSRGQGANTIYF
TRBJ1-2 TRBV30 CAWSVGAVSNYGYTF
TRBJ1-2 TRBV24-1 CATSDLANRAFF
TRBJ1-1 TRBV30 CAWSVFRGNTEAFF